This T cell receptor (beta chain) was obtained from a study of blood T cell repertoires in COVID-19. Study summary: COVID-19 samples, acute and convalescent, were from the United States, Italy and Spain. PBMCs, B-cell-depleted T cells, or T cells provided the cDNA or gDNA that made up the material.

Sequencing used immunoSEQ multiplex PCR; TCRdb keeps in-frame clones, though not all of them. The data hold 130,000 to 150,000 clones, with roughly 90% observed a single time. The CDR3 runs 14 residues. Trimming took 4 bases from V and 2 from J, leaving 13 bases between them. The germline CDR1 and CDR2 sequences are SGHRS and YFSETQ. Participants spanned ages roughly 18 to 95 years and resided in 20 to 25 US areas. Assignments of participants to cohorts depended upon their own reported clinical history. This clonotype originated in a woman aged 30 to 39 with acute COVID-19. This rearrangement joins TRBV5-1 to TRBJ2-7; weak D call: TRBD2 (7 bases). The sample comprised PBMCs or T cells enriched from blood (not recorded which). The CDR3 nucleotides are TGCGCCAGCAGCAAACAGGGAGGGGCCTACGAGCAGTACTTC. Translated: CASSKQGGAYEQYF.